The 22 T cell receptor beta chains given below trace back to one sample, sequenced in a study of blood T cell repertoires in COVID-19. TCRdb keeps only in-frame clones here, not all; method: immunoSEQ multiplex PCR. Of about 200,000 clones listed, more than 70% are singletons. Sequences were obtained from peripheral blood. These receptors came from a human donor in a cohort sampled during active COVID-19.

The chain employs TRBV5-5 and TRBJ1-4; D remains ambiguous. The CDR3 length is 15 residues. The V gene lost 0 bases and the J gene lost 8 bases, with 14 bases spanning the gap. CDR1 is SGHKS, CDR2 YYEKEE, per germline (reference sequence). CDR3 region: CASSLVRAHEEKLFF. Here the CDR3 DNA reads TGTGCCAGCAGCTTGGTTCGCGCCCATGAGGAAAAACTGTTTTTT.

The J gene is TRBJ1-1, the V gene TRBV18, with TRBD1 matching 7 bases. In germline, CDR1 is KGHSH, CDR2 LQKENI. J gave up 5 bases and V 2 bases, and 8 bases lay outside the gene matches. The CDR3 is made up of 15 amino acids. CDR3 in DNA: TGTGCCAGCTCACCATTGGGCAGGGGGAGGACTGAAGCTTTCTTT. Translated: CASSPLGRGRTEAFF.

This clone appeared many times. The rearrangement links TRBV6-5 to TRBJ1-3; D unclear. Trimming removed 6 bases at V and 3 bases at J, with 3 bases between. The CDR3 has 11 residues. Germline CDR1 is MNHEY and CDR2 is SVGAGI. CDR3 sequence: CASSVGNTIYF. The CDR3 DNA sequence: TGTGCCAGCAGCGTTGGAAACACCATATATTTT.

This chain connects TRBV7-9 to TRBJ2-7, with D maybe TRBD2 (6 bases). V shed 2 bases and J shed 2 bases, with 10 bases lying between them. Per germline, CDR1 SEHNR and CDR2 FQNEAQ (reference sequence). This CDR3 has 14 amino acids. The CDR3 nucleotides read TGTGCCAGCAGCTTATCGGGGGTAACCTACGAGCAGTACTTC. Encoded protein: CASSLSGVTYEQYF. Supplemented by reference TRBV7-9 and TRBJ2-7, the full variable domain reads DTGVSQNPRHKITKRGQNVTFRCDPISEHNRLYWYRQTLGQGPEFLTYFQNEAQLEKSRLLSDRFSAERPKGSFSTLEIQRTEQGDSAMYLCASSLSGVTYEQYFGPGTRLTVT.

The chain joins TRBV27 to TRBJ1-1, with D possibly matching TRBD1 (5 bases). CDR3 size: 14 residues. CDR1 and CDR2 from the germline V gene are MNHEY and SMNVEV (reference sequence). V gave up 6 bases and J gave up 6 bases, with 17 bases separating them. The CDR3 sequence: CASRITRVYAEAFF. CDR3 DNA: TGTGCCAGCAGAATCACCAGGGTGTACGCTGAAGCTTTCTTT.

The gene calls are TRBV18 and TRBJ1-1; TRBD1 matches at 11 bases. V was clipped by 6 bases and J by 6 bases; unmatched bases: 3. Germline CDR1 reads KGHSH; CDR2 reads LQKENI. This CDR3 is 13 amino acids long. The CDR3 loop reads CASSPDRGPEAFF. In DNA form, the CDR3 reads TGTGCCAGCTCCCCGGACAGGGGGCCTGAAGCTTTCTTT.

The V call is TRBV5-1, the J call TRBJ2-2; a weak D match, TRBD1 (6 bases). The germline V gene encodes CDR1 SGHRS and CDR2 YFSETQ. This CDR3 comprises 16 residues. V lost 0 bases to trimming and J lost 5 bases, with 14 bases between them. The CDR3 nucleotides read TGCGCCAGCAGCTTGGCAGGGGACGCACGAACCGGGGAGCTGTTTTTT. Translation: CASSLAGDARTGELFF.

The chain recombines TRBV28 with TRBJ2-3; D perhaps matches TRBD1 (5 bases). Deletions cut 2 bases from V and 2 bases from J, with 14 bases between. Germline CDR1 reads MDHEN; CDR2 reads SYDVKM. The CDR3 runs to 16 residues. This chain's CDR3 is CASSLPWTLSTDTQYF. The CDR3 nucleotides are TGTGCCAGCAGTTTACCCTGGACACTCTCCACAGATACGCAGTATTTT.

This clone was observed a single time. V usage is TRBV6-1 and J usage is TRBJ1-5; possibly TRBD1 for D (5 bases). The CDR3 contains 16 residues. Germline V lookup: CDR1 MNHNS, CDR2 SASEGT. V lost 0 bases to trimming and J lost 3 bases, with 12 bases between them. CDR3 in amino acids: CASSEALRQINQPQHF. The CDR3 bases are TGTGCCAGCAGTGAAGCGCTTCGACAGATCAATCAGCCCCAGCATTTT.

V usage is TRBV11-3 and J usage is TRBJ2-6; 10 bases fit TRBD1. CDR3 size: 18 residues. From germline, CDR1 is SGHNT and CDR2 YENEEA. Trimming cost V 5 bases and J 0 bases; bases outside gene matches: 7. CDR3 nucleotides: TGTGCCAGCAGCCCTGGACAGGGGGGAAGCTCTGGGGCCAACGTCCTGACTTTC. Translating gives CASSPGQGGSSGANVLTF.

Regarding this clone: The same CDR3 also results from other DNA sequences found in this sample. V and J are TRBV20-1 and TRBJ2-7, with 7 bases aligning to TRBD2. The CDR3 extends over 11 amino acids. Germline CDR1 reads DFQATT; CDR2 reads SNEGSKA (reference sequence). V trimming: 5 bases; J trimming: 3 bases; junction bases outside the gene matches: 1. This CDR3 reads CSAGGSYEQYF. CDR3 bases: TGCAGTGCTGGCGGGAGCTACGAGCAGTACTTC.

The chain is built from TRBV3-1 (or the pseudogene TRBV3-2) and TRBJ2-2, with D uncertain. With 1 base removed from V and 4 bases from J, the gap between germline ends came to 7 bases. The CDR3 is 14 residues long. The germline V gene encodes CDR1 LGHDT and CDR2 YNNKEL (reference sequence). The CDR3 loop is CASSQGAITGELFF. CDR3 bases: TGTGCCAGCAGCCAAGGGGCTATCACCGGGGAGCTGTTTTTT.

CDR3 in amino acids: CASSALSGGANEQFF. CDR3 coding DNA: TGCGCCAGCAGCGCCCTTAGCGGGGGGGCTAATGAGCAGTTCTTC. The V and J genes are TRBV5-1 and TRBJ2-1; TRBD2 aligns across 11 bases. CDR1 SGHRS and CDR2 YFSETQ come from the germline V gene. The CDR3 totals 15 residues. The ends lost 4 bases at V and 7 bases at J; junction bases unmatched: 7.

This CDR3 is CAISAGTGYYEQYF. In DNA form, the CDR3 reads TGTGCCATCAGTGCTGGGACAGGGTACTACGAGCAGTACTTC. This chain connects TRBV10-3 to TRBJ2-7; 9 nucleotides align to TRBD1. Trimming at V came to 4 bases and at J to 3 bases, leaving 4 bases not matched to a gene. This CDR3 is built from 14 residues. Germline V gene lookup returns CDR1 ENHRY and CDR2 SYGVKD.

V usage is TRBV6-6 and J usage is TRBJ1-5, with TRBD1 as a possible D gene (6 bases). V was clipped by 0 bases and J by 4 bases, with 10 bases between them. Germline assignment: CDR1 MNHNY and CDR2 SVGAGI (reference sequence). The CDR3 consists of 15 residues. The CDR3 DNA reads TGTGCCAGCAGTTACTCGAGGACAGAGAATCAGCCCCAGCATTTT. This translates into CASSYSRTENQPQHF.

The chain is built from TRBV5-1 and TRBJ2-1; 9 nucleotides agree with TRBD2. CDR3 size: 16 residues. CDR1 and CDR2 from the germline V gene are SGHRS and YFSETQ. J gave up 3 bases and V 4 bases, and 8 bases lay outside the gene matches. This CDR3 is CASSPATSGGYNEQFF. For the CDR3, the DNA is TGCGCCAGCAGCCCCGCGACTAGCGGAGGCTACAATGAGCAGTTCTTC.

The rearrangement links TRBV5-1 to TRBJ1-2, with D maybe TRBD1 (6 bases). Trimming removed 0 bases from V and 3 bases from J, with 12 bases in between. Germline V gene sequence: CDR1 SGHRS, CDR2 YFSETQ. This CDR3 is built from 15 residues. CDR3 sequence reads: CASSLEDSLDYGYTF. The CDR3 DNA is TGCGCCAGCAGCTTGGAGGACAGTTTGGACTATGGCTACACCTTC.

The chain has TRBV10-3 and TRBJ1-2; 8 bases match TRBD1. The CDR3 is made up of 14 amino acids. With 7 bases clipped from V and 5 bases from J, the junction kept 9 bases outside the gene matches. Germline CDR1 reads ENHRY; CDR2 reads SYGVKD. CDR3 DNA sequence: TGTGCCATCACCCCCGGACAGGGTTGGTATGGCTACACCTTC. This encodes CAITPGQGWYGYTF.

This chain links TRBV2 with TRBJ2-2; tentatively, D is TRBD2 (6 bases). CDR3 length: 14 residues. The germline V gene has CDR1 SNHLY and CDR2 FYNNEI. Deletions cut 8 bases from V and 1 base from J, with 11 bases between. Here the CDR3 reads CASSPAGNTGELFF. CDR3 in DNA: TGTGCCAGCTCTCCAGCGGGGAACACCGGGGAGCTGTTTTTT.

The chain combines TRBV5-4 with TRBJ2-3, with TRBD2 identical over 7 bases. CDR3 length equals 16 residues. The V and J ends lost 3 bases and 4 bases, in that order; junction bases with no gene match: 11. Germline values: CDR1 SGHNT, CDR2 YYREEE (reference sequence). CDR3 coding DNA: TGTGCCAGCAGCTCTGGGGGAGGGAAGAATTCAGATACGCAGTATTTT. Translating gives CASSSGGGKNSDTQYF.

The chain couples TRBV11-3 to TRBJ2-5; 10 nucleotides line up with TRBD1. CDR1 and CDR2 (germline): SGHNT, YENEEA. V was pared by 5 bases and J by 3 bases, with 3 bases of the junction left unmatched. The CDR3 loop spans 14 amino acids. CDR3 DNA: TGTGCCAGCAGCCCCGGGACAGGGGAAGAGACCCAGTACTTC. Residues: CASSPGTGEETQYF.

The rearrangement links TRBV5-6 to TRBJ2-5, with a tentative D call TRBD1 (6 bases). The CDR3 totals 15 residues. Germline V gene data show CDR1 as SGHDT and CDR2 as YYEEEE. Between the trimmed V and J ends, which lost 7 bases and 5 bases, there was a span of 21 bases. CDR3 residues: CASGEIQGFQETQYF. In DNA form, the CDR3 reads TGTGCCAGCGGGGAGATACAGGGATTTCAGGAGACCCAGTACTTC. The whole variable domain, remainder taken from reference TRBV5-6 and TRBJ2-5, is DAGVTQSPTHLIKTRGQQVTLRCSPKSGHDTVSWYQQALGQGPQFIFQYYEEEERQRGNFPDRFSGHQFPNYSSELNVNALLLGDSALYLCASGEIQGFQETQYFGPGTRLLVL.